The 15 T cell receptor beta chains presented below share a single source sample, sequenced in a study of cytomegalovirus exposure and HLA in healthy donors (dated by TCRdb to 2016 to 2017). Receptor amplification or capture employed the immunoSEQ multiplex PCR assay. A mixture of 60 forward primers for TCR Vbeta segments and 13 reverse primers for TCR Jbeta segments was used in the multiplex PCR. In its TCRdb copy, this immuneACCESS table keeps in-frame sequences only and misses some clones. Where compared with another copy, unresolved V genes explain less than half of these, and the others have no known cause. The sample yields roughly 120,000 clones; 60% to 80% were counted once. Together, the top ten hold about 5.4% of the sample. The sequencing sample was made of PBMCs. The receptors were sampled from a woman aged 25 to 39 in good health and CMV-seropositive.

CDR3 sequence reads: CASSLGTGWDGYTF. Here the CDR3 DNA reads TGTGCCAGCAGTTTGGGGACAGGGTGGGATGGCTACACCTTC. V usage is TRBV27 and J usage is TRBJ1-2; 9 nucleotides align to TRBD1. The V gene end was trimmed by 3 bases and the J gene end by 6 bases; junction bases not matched to a gene: 5. From germline, CDR1 is MNHEY and CDR2 SMNVEV (reference sequence). The CDR3 totals 14 residues.

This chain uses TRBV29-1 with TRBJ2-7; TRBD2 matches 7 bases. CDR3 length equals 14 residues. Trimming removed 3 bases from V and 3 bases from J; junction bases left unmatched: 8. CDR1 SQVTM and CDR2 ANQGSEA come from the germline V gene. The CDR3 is CSVDTGLGSYEQYF. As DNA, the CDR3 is TGCAGCGTTGACACTGGACTAGGAAGCTACGAGCAGTACTTC.

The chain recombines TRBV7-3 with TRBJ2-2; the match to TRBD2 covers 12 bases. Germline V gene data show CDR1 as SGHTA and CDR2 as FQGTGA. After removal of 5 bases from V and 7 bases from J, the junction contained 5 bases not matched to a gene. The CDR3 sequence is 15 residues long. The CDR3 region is CASSPRLAGVGELFF. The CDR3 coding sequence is TGTGCCAGCAGCCCCCGACTAGCGGGAGTCGGGGAGCTGTTTTTT.

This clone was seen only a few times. The CDR3: CASSTINRGLGEKLFF. CDR3 nucleotides: TGTGCCAGTAGTACCATTAACAGGGGGCTTGGTGAAAAACTGTTTTTT. This rearrangement joins TRBV19 to TRBJ1-4; 9 positions match TRBD1. CDR3 length: 16 amino acids. V gave up 4 bases and J gave up 7 bases; unmatched junction bases: 10. The germline CDR1 and CDR2 sequences are LNHDA and SQIVND (reference sequence).

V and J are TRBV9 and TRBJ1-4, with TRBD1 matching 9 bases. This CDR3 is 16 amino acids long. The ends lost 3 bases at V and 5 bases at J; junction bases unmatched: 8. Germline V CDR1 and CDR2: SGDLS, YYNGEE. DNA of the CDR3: TGTGCCAGCAGCGGTAACCGGGACAGGGCGAATGAAAAACTGTTTTTT. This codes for CASSGNRDRANEKLFF.

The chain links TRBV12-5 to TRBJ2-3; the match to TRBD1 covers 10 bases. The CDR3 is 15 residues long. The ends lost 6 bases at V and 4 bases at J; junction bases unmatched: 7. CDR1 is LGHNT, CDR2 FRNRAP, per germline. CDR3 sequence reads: CASGPGQGMADTQYF. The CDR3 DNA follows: TGTGCTAGTGGACCGGGACAGGGGATGGCAGATACGCAGTATTTT.

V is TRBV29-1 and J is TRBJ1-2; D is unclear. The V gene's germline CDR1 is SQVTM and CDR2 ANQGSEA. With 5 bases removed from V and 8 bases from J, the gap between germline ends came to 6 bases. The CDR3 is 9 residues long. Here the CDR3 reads CSVPGGYTF. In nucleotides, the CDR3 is TGCAGCGTTCCGGGGGGCTACACCTTC.

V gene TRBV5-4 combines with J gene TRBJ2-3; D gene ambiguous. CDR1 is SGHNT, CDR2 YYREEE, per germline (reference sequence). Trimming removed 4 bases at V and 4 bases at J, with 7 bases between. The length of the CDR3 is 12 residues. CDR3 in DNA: TGTGCCAGCAGCGAGAGATCAGATACGCAGTATTTT. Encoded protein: CASSERSDTQYF.

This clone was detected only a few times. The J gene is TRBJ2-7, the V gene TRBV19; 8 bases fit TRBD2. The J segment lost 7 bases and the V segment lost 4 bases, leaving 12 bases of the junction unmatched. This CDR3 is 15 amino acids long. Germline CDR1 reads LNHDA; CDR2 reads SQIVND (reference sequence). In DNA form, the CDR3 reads TGTGCCAGTAGTACTAGTAGCGGGGCGCTTATGGAGCAGTACTTC. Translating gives CASSTSSGALMEQYF.

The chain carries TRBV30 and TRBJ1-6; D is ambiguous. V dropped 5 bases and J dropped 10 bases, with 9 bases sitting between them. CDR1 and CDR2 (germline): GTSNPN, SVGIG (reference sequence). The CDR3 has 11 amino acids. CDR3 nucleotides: TGTGCCTGGGCTATTTCATCACCCCTCCACTTT. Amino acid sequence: CAWAISSPLHF.

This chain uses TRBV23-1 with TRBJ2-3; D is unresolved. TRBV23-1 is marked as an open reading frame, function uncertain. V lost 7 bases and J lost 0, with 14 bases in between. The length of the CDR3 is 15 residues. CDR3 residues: CASTFGTASTDTQYF. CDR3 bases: TGCGCCAGCACATTCGGTACTGCCAGCACAGATACGCAGTATTTT.

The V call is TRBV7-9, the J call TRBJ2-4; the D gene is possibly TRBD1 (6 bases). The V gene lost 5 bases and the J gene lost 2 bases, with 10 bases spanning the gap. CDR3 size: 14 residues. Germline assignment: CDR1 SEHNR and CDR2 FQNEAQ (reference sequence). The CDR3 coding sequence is TGTGCCAGCAGCGAAGGGACAACCAAAAACATTCAGTACTTC. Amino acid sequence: CASSEGTTKNIQYF.

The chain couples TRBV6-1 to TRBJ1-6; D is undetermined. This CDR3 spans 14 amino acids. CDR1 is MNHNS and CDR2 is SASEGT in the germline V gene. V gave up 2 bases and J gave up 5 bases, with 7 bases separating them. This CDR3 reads CASSELSHNSPLHF. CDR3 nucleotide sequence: TGTGCCAGCAGTGAACTGAGTCATAATTCACCCCTCCACTTT.

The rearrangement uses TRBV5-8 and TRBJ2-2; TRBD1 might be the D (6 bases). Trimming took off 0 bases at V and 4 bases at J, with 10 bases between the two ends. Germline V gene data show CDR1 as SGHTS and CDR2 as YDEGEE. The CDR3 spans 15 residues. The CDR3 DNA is TGTGCCAGCAGCTTGGATACAGGGACCACCGGGGAGCTGTTTTTT. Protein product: CASSLDTGTTGELFF.

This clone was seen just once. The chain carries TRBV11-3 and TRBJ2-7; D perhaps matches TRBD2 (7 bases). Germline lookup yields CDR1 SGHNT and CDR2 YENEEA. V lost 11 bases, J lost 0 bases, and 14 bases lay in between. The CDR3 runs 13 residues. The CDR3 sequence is CAATGGGSYEQYF. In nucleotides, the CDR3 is TGTGCCGCCACGGGGGGCGGCTCCTACGAGCAGTACTTC.